These 29 T cell receptor beta chains came from one sample sequenced in a study of T cell clones after liver transplantation. Generated by immunoSEQ multiplex PCR, the TCRdb table keeps only in-frame clones and is missing some. The sample contains 55,000 to 80,000 clones, around nine tenths of which appear only once. The specimen was CD4+ T cells from blood, collected before liver transplant. The receptors were gathered from a human donor who received a liver transplant.

This sequence joins TRBV10-3 and TRBJ1-4, with 7 bases matching TRBD1. The length of the CDR3 is 13 residues. CDR1 is ENHRY and CDR2 is SYGVKD in the germline V gene. The V segment lost 7 bases and the J segment 6 bases; nucleotides outside the gene matches: 5. In nucleotides, the CDR3 is TGTGCCATCAAATCCGGGACAGATGAAAAACTGTTTTTT. Translation gives CAIKSGTDEKLFF.

The chain combines TRBV19 with TRBJ2-3; D unresolved. Germline V gene sequence: CDR1 LNHDA, CDR2 SQIVND (reference sequence). Trimming cost V 6 bases and J 5 bases, with 6 bases left between them. The CDR3 is made up of 11 amino acids. The CDR3 loop is CASSVLDTQYF. CDR3 nucleotides: TGTGCCAGTAGCGTGTTAGATACGCAGTATTTT.

V usage is TRBV11-2 and J usage is TRBJ2-7; 10 bases are a match to TRBD1. Germline V gives CDR1 SGHAT, CDR2 FQNNGV. V shed 3 bases, J shed 0 bases, and the junction held 2 bases outside the gene matches. This CDR3 is 15 amino acids long. The CDR3 nucleotides are TGTGCCAGCAGCTTTGGGACAGGGGCCTCCTACGAGCAGTACTTC. Amino acids: CASSFGTGASYEQYF.

The genes are TRBV10-3 and TRBJ1-2; D not certain. V shed 3 bases and J shed 8 bases, with 19 bases lying between them. CDR3 length: 15 amino acids. The germline V gene encodes CDR1 ENHRY and CDR2 SYGVKD. Written as DNA, the CDR3 is TGTGCCATCAGTGAATACCTCAGCCCGGTAAACGGCTACACCTTC. Translated: CAISEYLSPVNGYTF.

The V call is TRBV5-1, the J call TRBJ1-4; 9 positions agree with TRBD1. Per the germline V gene, CDR1 is SGHRS and CDR2 is YFSETQ. The CDR3 sequence is 14 residues long. V gave up 4 bases and J gave up 8 bases; unmatched junction bases: 6. Written as DNA, the CDR3 is TGCGCCAGCAGCACTGGGACAGGGATGGAAAAACTGTTTTTT. Translated: CASSTGTGMEKLFF.

The V call is TRBV7-2, the J call TRBJ2-5, with TRBD2 matching over 8 bases. The CDR3 runs 15 residues. Trimming removed 3 bases from V and 5 bases from J; junction bases left unmatched: 8. Germline V CDR1 and CDR2: SGHTA, FQGNSA. Here the CDR3 DNA reads TGTGCCAGCAGCTTCTCAGCGGGAGCGGGGGAGACCCAGTACTTC. Protein: CASSFSAGAGETQYF.

The chain's CDR3 is CASTRARPYEQYF. Here the CDR3 DNA reads TGCGCCAGCACGAGGGCCCGACCCTACGAGCAGTACTTC. V and J are TRBV5-1 and TRBJ2-7, with D possibly being TRBD2 (5 bases). Germline V gene lookup returns CDR1 SGHRS and CDR2 YFSETQ. The CDR3 contains 13 residues. V lost 6 bases and J 2 bases, leaving 12 bases between the germline ends.

The J gene is TRBJ2-2, the V gene TRBV7-3; 8 nucleotides line up with TRBD1. The germline V gene encodes CDR1 SGHTA and CDR2 FQGTGA. The CDR3 has 16 residues. The J segment lost 5 bases and the V segment lost 6 bases, leaving 11 bases of the junction unmatched. CDR3 in DNA: TGTGCCAGCAGGCCTCCGGGACAGGACGGGACCGGGGAGCTGTTTTTT. Translated: CASRPPGQDGTGELFF.

The genes are TRBV7-2 and TRBJ2-1, with 10 bases matching TRBD2. From germline, CDR1 is SGHTA and CDR2 FQGNSA. This CDR3 spans 16 amino acids. The trim removed 5 bases at V and 2 bases at J, leaving 6 bases unmatched. CDR3 bases: TGTGCCAGCAGCCTAGGAGCGGGAGGGCCCTACAATGAGCAGTTCTTC. This sequence encodes CASSLGAGGPYNEQFF.

Regarding this clone: Other nucleotide sequences from this sample produce the same CDR3. V is TRBV18 and J is TRBJ2-5; D unresolved. This CDR3 region has 12 residues. V was shortened by 2 bases and J by 2 bases, with 3 bases between the two germline ends. The germline V gene encodes CDR1 KGHSH and CDR2 LQKENI. The DNA for the CDR3 is TGTGCCAGCTCACCAGAACAAGAGACCCAGTACTTC. Protein sequence: CASSPEQETQYF.

This rearrangement joins TRBV5-6 to TRBJ2-7; tentative D call: TRBD2 (6 bases). V was clipped by 4 bases and J by 5 bases, with 16 bases between them. The germline V gene encodes CDR1 SGHDT and CDR2 YYEEEE. The CDR3 runs to 14 residues. CDR3 amino acids: CASSPAGPMDEQYF. CDR3 sequence (DNA): TGTGCCAGCAGCCCGGCGGGGCCCATGGACGAGCAGTACTTC.

This clone was recorded once. The rearrangement links TRBV28 to TRBJ1-5, with 8 positions matching TRBD1. CDR3 length equals 13 residues. V gave up 5 bases and J gave up 5 bases; unmatched junction bases: 2. The germline CDR1 and CDR2 sequences are MDHEN and SYDVKM. This chain's CDR3 is CASSGTGDQPQHF. DNA of the CDR3: TGTGCCAGCAGTGGGACAGGTGATCAGCCCCAGCATTTT.

V usage is TRBV27 and J usage is TRBJ1-2, with 9 nucleotides matching TRBD1. V gave up 7 bases and J gave up 14 bases; unmatched junction bases: 20. Germline assignment: CDR1 MNHEY and CDR2 SMNVEV (reference sequence). The CDR3 is made up of 15 amino acids. The CDR3, as DNA: TGTGCCAGCACCGAAGGCGGGACAGGGCTTAATGTAGAGACCTTC. This translates into CASTEGGTGLNVETF.

The rearrangement uses TRBV2 and TRBJ1-1, with D perhaps matching TRBD1 (6 bases). Germline V lookup: CDR1 SNHLY, CDR2 FYNNEI. V lost 7 bases and J 5 bases, leaving 14 bases between the germline ends. CDR3 length equals 13 residues. The CDR3 DNA is TGTGCCAGCATTGCGGACAGAGGGACTGAAGCTTTCTTT. It is translated as CASIADRGTEAFF.

V gene TRBV5-1 combines with J gene TRBJ2-1; TRBD2 matches at 7 bases. The length of the CDR3 is 17 residues. V trimming: 0 bases; J trimming: 3 bases; junction bases outside the gene matches: 9. From germline, CDR1 is SGHRS and CDR2 YFSETQ. CDR3: CASSLGAGGRDYNEQFF. The CDR3 bases are TGCGCCAGCAGCTTGGGAGCTGGGGGGAGGGACTACAATGAGCAGTTCTTC.

This chain joins TRBV7-6 and TRBJ2-3; a possible D gene is TRBD2 (5 bases). The CDR3 covers 14 residues. V was clipped by 0 bases and J by 5 bases, with 9 bases between them. Per germline, CDR1 SGHVS and CDR2 FNYEAQ. The CDR3 reads CASSLAMAGDTQYF. The CDR3, as DNA: TGTGCCAGCAGCTTAGCTATGGCGGGAGATACGCAGTATTTT.

The V and J genes are TRBV6-5 and TRBJ2-1; D might be TRBD2 (6 bases). V lost 7 bases, J lost 8 bases, and 9 bases lay in between. This CDR3 spans 11 amino acids. Germline loops: CDR1 MNHEY, CDR2 SVGAGI. CDR3 nucleotide sequence: TGTGCCAGCACGGAGGGCGATGAGCAGTTCTTC. Translated: CASTEGDEQFF.

This chain uses TRBV27 with TRBJ2-6; no definite D call. The CDR3 extends over 14 amino acids. V gave up 3 bases and J gave up 9 bases, with 12 bases separating them. Germline loops: CDR1 MNHEY, CDR2 SMNVEV (reference sequence). CDR3 protein: CASSLDWVDNVLTF. In nucleotides, the CDR3 is TGTGCCAGCAGTTTGGATTGGGTTGACAACGTCCTGACTTTC.

The chain joins TRBV30 to TRBJ2-3, with 7 bases aligning to TRBD2. Trimming cost V 3 bases and J 6 bases; bases outside gene matches: 9. The V gene's germline CDR1 is GTSNPN and CDR2 SVGIG (reference sequence). CDR3 length: 14 amino acids. CDR3 protein: CAWSSGREYDTQYF. The CDR3 DNA follows: TGTGCCTGGAGCTCCGGGCGGGAGTACGATACGCAGTATTTT. Combining the CDR3 with reference TRBV30 and TRBJ2-3 gives the whole variable domain SQTIHQWPATLVQPVGSPLSLECTVEGTSNPNLYWYRQAAGRGLQLLFYSVGIGQISSEVPQNLSASRPQDRQFILSSKKLLLSDSGFYLCAWSSGREYDTQYFGPGTRLTVL.

This clone has only a few counts. This chain uses TRBV5-4 with TRBJ1-1; a weak D match, TRBD1 (6 bases). The V gene lost 4 bases and the J gene lost 5 bases, with 18 bases spanning the gap. Germline assignment: CDR1 SGHNT and CDR2 YYREEE (reference sequence). This CDR3 has 15 amino acids. The CDR3 coding sequence is TGTGCCAGCAGCCCAGGGGATGGGGTCAAAACTGAAGCTTTCTTT. Its protein is CASSPGDGVKTEAFF.

This chain uses TRBV19 with TRBJ2-5, with a tentative D call TRBD2 (6 bases). Germline V CDR1 and CDR2: LNHDA, SQIVND (reference sequence). V gave up 4 bases and J gave up 7 bases, with 10 bases separating them. The CDR3 totals 12 residues. DNA for the CDR3: TGTGCCAGTAGTACTAGCGCGGGGACCCAGTACTTC. This encodes CASSTSAGTQYF.

This rearrangement joins TRBV4-3 to TRBJ2-5; D is uncertain. Per germline, CDR1 LGHNA and CDR2 YSLEER. The V and J ends lost 5 bases and 11 bases respectively, with 18 bases between them. This CDR3 spans 13 amino acids. CDR3: CASSESIITGQYF. The CDR3 DNA reads TGCGCCAGCAGCGAATCCATCATCACCGGGCAGTACTTC.

The chain couples TRBV7-3 to TRBJ2-2, with TRBD1 identical over 7 bases. The germline V gene has CDR1 SGHTA and CDR2 FQGTGA. Trimming at V came to 4 bases and at J to 6 bases, leaving 5 bases not matched to a gene. The CDR3 has 14 residues. Here the CDR3 reads CASSSRQGAGELFF. Written as DNA, the CDR3 is TGTGCCAGCAGCTCTCGACAGGGCGCCGGGGAGCTGTTTTTT.

This rearrangement joins TRBV7-9 to TRBJ1-4; 9 positions match TRBD1. Looked up from germline, CDR1 is SEHNR and CDR2 is FQNEAQ (reference sequence). The junction had 5 bases not matched to a gene; V was cut back by 4 bases and J by 5 bases. The CDR3 sequence is 15 residues long. CDR3 sequence reads: CASSSTGGKNEKLFF. The CDR3 nucleotides read TGTGCCAGCAGCTCCACAGGGGGCAAGAATGAAAAACTGTTTTTT.

The V gene is TRBV10-3, the J gene TRBJ1-1, with TRBD1 as a possible D gene (6 bases). CDR3 length: 14 residues. Germline assignment: CDR1 ENHRY and CDR2 SYGVKD. Trimming pared 0 bases from V and 4 bases from J, leaving 9 bases between. Here the CDR3 reads CAISESGQSTEAFF. The CDR3 region has the DNA TGTGCCATCAGTGAGTCTGGACAGTCCACTGAAGCTTTCTTT.

The gene calls are TRBV9 and TRBJ2-3; D unresolved. The germline gives CDR1 SGDLS, CDR2 YYNGEE. The V and J ends lost 3 bases and 3 bases respectively, with 14 bases between them. The CDR3 length is 15 residues. CDR3 coding DNA: TGTGCCAGCAGCGCTACGGGTTTAGGAACAGATACGCAGTATTTT. Its translation is CASSATGLGTDTQYF.

This chain joins TRBV19 and TRBJ2-6, with D tentatively TRBD1 or TRBD2 (5 bases each). CDR3 size: 16 residues. Trimming left V 8 bases short and J 2 bases short, with 16 bases between. Germline CDR1 LNHDA, CDR2 SQIVND (reference sequence). DNA of the CDR3: TGTGCCAGTTTTGATGGTTTGGGGGCTGGGGCCAACGTCCTGACTTTC. Its protein is CASFDGLGAGANVLTF.

This sequence joins TRBV7-9 and TRBJ1-2; D unclear. Germline lookup yields CDR1 SEHNR and CDR2 FQNEAQ (reference sequence). With 4 bases removed from V and 8 bases from J, the gap between germline ends came to 14 bases. The CDR3 totals 13 residues. The CDR3, as DNA: TGTGCCAGCAGCTCGGAACATCCTATGGGCTACACCTTC. Amino acids: CASSSEHPMGYTF.

The chain employs TRBV7-8 and TRBJ2-2; TRBD2 agrees at 10 bases. Per the germline V gene, CDR1 is SGHVS and CDR2 is FQNEAQ. CDR3 length: 16 amino acids. Trimming removed 5 bases from V and 2 bases from J; junction bases left unmatched: 5. The CDR3 loop is CASSGGLAINTGELFF. Written as DNA, the CDR3 is TGTGCCAGCAGCGGGGGACTAGCGATAAACACCGGGGAGCTGTTTTTT.